The clone carrying this T cell receptor (beta chain) showed up many times. Its antigen is not known. RNA transcripts yielded amplified TCR beta CDR3 regions. First-round RT-PCR targeting the TCR CDR3 was performed with the HTBI primer set. MiXCR, run by TCRdb on the multiplex PCR reads, gives a single entry per CDR3 protein. Of 700,000 or so distinct CDR3 sequences listed, roughly 17% were seen once; the top ten hold 8.4%. The sample is drawn from a study of T cells in Graves' hyperthyroidism and ophthalmopathy. Together with thyroid ultrasound, orbital computed tomography, serum thyroxine and TRAb, clinical symptoms were used for diagnoses. Whole-study findings and limits: In the analysis, a 13 V-J model separated ophthalmopathy from stable hyperthyroidism. Ophthalmopathy onset followed model prediction by a median roughly six months.

The V gene lost 5 bases and the J gene lost 2 bases, with 10 bases spanning the gap. The CDR3 has 15 amino acids. This TCR was recovered from a man in his late teens or twenties with Graves' hyperthyroidism. Sequences were obtained from blood. The rearrangement uses TRBV12-3 or TRBV12-4 and TRBJ1-6; D ambiguous. The CDR3: CASSRSGPYNSPLHF. The CDR3 DNA sequence: TGTGCCAGCAGTAGGTCCGGGCCCTATAATTCACCCCTCCACTTT.